This is a list of T cell receptor beta chains from one sample in a study of blood T cell repertoires in COVID-19. Clones were sequenced by immunoSEQ multiplex PCR, and TCRdb holds only the in-frame ones, with some missing. The sample shows tens of thousands of clones, 75% to 95% of them seen only once. Specimen: peripheral blood. The receptor set was obtained from a woman aged 40 to 50 with active COVID-19. Both conserved end residues are part of each CDR3. The D gene is left open where the match is weak. Clone size is not always given. Where it is, it says once, few, many or a class for expanded clones.

CDR3 length: 13
V gene: TRBV25-1
clone size: once
D gene: TRBD1
J gene: TRBJ2-5
CDR3 protein: CASSGQGRETQYF
CDR3 DNA: TGTGCCAGCAGTGGACAGGGTCGGGAGACCCAGTACTTC

CDR3 length: 15
V gene: TRBV5-4
clone size: -
D gene: TRBD1
J gene: TRBJ2-2
CDR3 protein: CASSAGTGASGELFF
CDR3 DNA: TGTGCCAGCAGCGCCGGGACAGGGGCTAGCGGGGAGCTGTTTTTT

CDR3 length: 15
V gene: TRBV19
clone size: -
D gene: TRBD1
J gene: TRBJ2-2
CDR3 protein: CASSPSPGGAGELFF
CDR3 DNA: TGTGCCAGTAGTCCATCCCCAGGGGGCGCCGGGGAGCTGTTTTTT

CDR3 length: 16
V gene: TRBV5-1
clone size: -
D gene: TRBD1
J gene: TRBJ2-2
CDR3 protein: CASSLKTGGNTGELFF
CDR3 DNA: TGCGCCAGCAGCTTAAAGACAGGGGGCAACACCGGGGAGCTGTTTTTT

CDR3 length: 14
V gene: TRBV2
clone size: -
D gene: TRBD1
J gene: TRBJ1-1
CDR3 protein: CASSQRTGLAEAFF
CDR3 DNA: TGTGCCAGCAGTCAAAGGACAGGGCTCGCTGAAGCTTTCTTT

CDR3 length: 14
V gene: TRBV5-1
clone size: -
D gene: -
J gene: TRBJ1-6
CDR3 protein: CASSSDPGVSPLHF
CDR3 DNA: TGCGCCAGCAGCTCGGACCCGGGGGTTTCACCCCTCCACTTT

CDR3 length: 11
V gene: TRBV6-5
clone size: -
D gene: -
J gene: TRBJ2-7
CDR3 protein: CASSPLYEQYF
CDR3 DNA: TGTGCCAGCAGCCCCCTCTACGAGCAGTACTTC

CDR3 length: 14
V gene: TRBV7-2
clone size: -
D gene: -
J gene: TRBJ2-5
CDR3 protein: CASSLGAGQGTQYF
CDR3 DNA: TGTGCCAGCAGTTTGGGTGCGGGCCAAGGGACCCAGTACTTC

CDR3 length: 14
V gene: TRBV29-1
clone size: -
D gene: TRBD2
J gene: TRBJ2-5
CDR3 protein: CSVVGIAGGETQYF
CDR3 DNA: TGCAGCGTTGTTGGAATAGCGGGGGGGGAGACCCAGTACTTC

CDR3 length: 15
V gene: TRBV18
clone size: -
D gene: TRBD1
J gene: TRBJ1-1
CDR3 protein: CASSPPGQLLTEAFF
CDR3 DNA: TGTGCCAGCTCACCTCCGGGACAGCTTCTAACTGAAGCTTTCTTT

CDR3 length: 14
V gene: TRBV7-9
clone size: -
D gene: -
J gene: TRBJ1-3
CDR3 protein: CASSRILSGNTIYF
CDR3 DNA: TGTGCCAGCAGCCGAATTTTGAGTGGAAACACCATATATTTT

CDR3 length: 15
V gene: TRBV5-1
clone size: -
D gene: -
J gene: TRBJ1-4
CDR3 protein: CASGREGATNEKLFF
CDR3 DNA: TGCGCCAGCGGGCGGGAAGGGGCAACTAATGAAAAACTGTTTTTT

CDR3 length: 15
V gene: TRBV3-1/TRBV3-2
clone size: -
D gene: TRBD2
J gene: TRBJ2-1
CDR3 protein: CASSQDGGAWNEQFF
CDR3 DNA: TGTGCCAGCAGCCAAGACGGGGGGGCCTGGAATGAGCAGTTCTTC

CDR3 length: 16
V gene: TRBV19
clone size: -
D gene: -
J gene: TRBJ2-1
CDR3 protein: CASSPSGYRSYNEQFF
CDR3 DNA: TGTGCCAGTAGTCCATCAGGGTACCGCTCCTACAATGAGCAGTTCTTC

CDR3 length: 16
V gene: TRBV6-6
clone size: -
D gene: TRBD2
J gene: TRBJ2-1
CDR3 protein: CASSRRGGGALNEQFF
CDR3 DNA: TGTGCCAGCAGCCGGAGGGGCGGGGGGGCCCTAAATGAGCAGTTCTTC

CDR3 length: 16
V gene: TRBV11-3
clone size: -
D gene: -
J gene: TRBJ1-6
CDR3 protein: CASSLRIQGGGSPLHF
CDR3 DNA: TGTGCCAGCAGCCTCAGAATTCAGGGTGGGGGGTCACCCCTCCACTTT

CDR3 length: 14
V gene: TRBV15
clone size: once
D gene: TRBD1
J gene: TRBJ1-2
CDR3 protein: CATSREQGSYGYTF
CDR3 DNA: TGTGCCACCAGCAGAGAACAGGGGAGCTATGGCTACACCTTC

CDR3 length: 12
V gene: TRBV27
clone size: -
D gene: -
J gene: TRBJ1-5
CDR3 protein: CASSLVGQPQHF
CDR3 DNA: TGTGCCAGCAGTTTGGTCGGGCAGCCCCAGCATTTT

CDR3 length: 13
V gene: TRBV11-3
clone size: once
D gene: -
J gene: TRBJ1-2
CDR3 protein: CASSLVSRGIYTF
CDR3 DNA: TGTGCCAGCAGCTTAGTCTCCCGGGGAATCTACACCTTC

CDR3 length: 16
V gene: TRBV30
clone size: -
D gene: TRBD1
J gene: TRBJ1-4
CDR3 protein: CAWSAPAGQYNEKLFF
CDR3 DNA: TGTGCCTGGAGCGCCCCGGCGGGACAGTATAATGAAAAACTGTTTTTT

CDR3 length: 14
V gene: TRBV11-1
clone size: -
D gene: TRBD1
J gene: TRBJ2-5
CDR3 protein: CASSLGQGQETQYF
CDR3 DNA: TGTGCCAGCAGCCTGGGACAGGGGCAAGAGACCCAGTACTTC

CDR3 length: 12
V gene: TRBV3-1/TRBV3-2
clone size: few
D gene: -
J gene: TRBJ2-5
CDR3 protein: CASSQARETQYF
CDR3 DNA: TGTGCCAGCAGCCAAGCGCGAGAGACCCAGTACTTC

CDR3 length: 12
V gene: TRBV6-5
clone size: -
D gene: TRBD1
J gene: TRBJ2-2
CDR3 protein: CASSHRGGELFF
CDR3 DNA: TGTGCCAGCAGTCACAGGGGGGGGGAGCTGTTTTTT

CDR3 length: 14
V gene: TRBV27
clone size: -
D gene: -
J gene: TRBJ2-7
CDR3 protein: CASSIDRFYGEQYF
CDR3 DNA: TGTGCCAGCAGTATCGACAGGTTTTACGGCGAGCAGTACTTC

CDR3 length: 16
V gene: TRBV11-2
clone size: -
D gene: TRBD1
J gene: TRBJ1-3
CDR3 protein: CASSFLQGSAGNTIYF
CDR3 DNA: TGTGCCAGCAGCTTCCTACAGGGGTCTGCTGGAAACACCATATATTTT

CDR3 length: 12
V gene: TRBV12-3/TRBV12-4
clone size: -
D gene: -
J gene: TRBJ1-3
CDR3 protein: CASSSTPHTIYF
CDR3 DNA: TGTGCCAGCAGTTCCACTCCCCACACCATATATTTT

CDR3 length: 14
V gene: TRBV7-8
clone size: -
D gene: TRBD1
J gene: TRBJ2-5
CDR3 protein: CASSLRDSRGTQYF
CDR3 DNA: TGTGCCAGCAGCTTAAGGGACAGCCGTGGGACCCAGTACTTC

CDR3 length: 14
V gene: TRBV28
clone size: -
D gene: -
J gene: TRBJ1-1
CDR3 protein: CASSLRRMNTEAFF
CDR3 DNA: TGTGCCAGCAGTTTAAGGAGGATGAACACTGAAGCTTTCTTT

CDR3 length: 15
V gene: TRBV5-1
clone size: -
D gene: TRBD1
J gene: TRBJ2-7
CDR3 protein: CASSFRQGRTYEQYF
CDR3 DNA: TGCGCCAGCAGCTTCCGACAGGGAAGGACCTACGAGCAGTACTTC

CDR3 length: 15
V gene: TRBV11-3
clone size: -
D gene: TRBD1
J gene: TRBJ2-7
CDR3 protein: CASSLPGQERYEQYF
CDR3 DNA: TGTGCCAGCAGCTTACCGGGACAGGAGCGCTACGAGCAGTACTTC

CDR3 length: 15
V gene: TRBV9
clone size: -
D gene: -
J gene: TRBJ2-2
CDR3 protein: CASSVAGAGAGELFF
CDR3 DNA: TGTGCCAGCAGCGTAGCAGGTGCGGGGGCGGGGGAGCTGTTTTTT

CDR3 length: 15
V gene: TRBV15
clone size: -
D gene: TRBD2
J gene: TRBJ2-5
CDR3 protein: CATSRGASGEETQYF
CDR3 DNA: TGTGCCACCAGCAGAGGGGCTAGCGGCGAAGAGACCCAGTACTTC

CDR3 length: 13
V gene: TRBV7-9
clone size: -
D gene: -
J gene: TRBJ2-5
CDR3 protein: CASVGRNQETQYF
CDR3 DNA: TGTGCCAGCGTTGGCAGGAACCAAGAGACCCAGTACTTC

CDR3 length: 14
V gene: TRBV19
clone size: -
D gene: -
J gene: TRBJ2-2
CDR3 protein: CASTTYANGGELFF
CDR3 DNA: TGTGCCAGTACCACCTACGCCAACGGCGGGGAGCTGTTTTTT

CDR3 length: 15
V gene: TRBV5-1
clone size: -
D gene: TRBD1
J gene: TRBJ2-5
CDR3 protein: CASTQGPGYQETQYF
CDR3 DNA: TGCGCCAGCACACAGGGGCCAGGGTACCAAGAGACCCAGTACTTC

CDR3 length: 15
V gene: TRBV13
clone size: once
D gene: -
J gene: TRBJ2-3
CDR3 protein: CASSLAPGPTDTQYF
CDR3 DNA: TGTGCCAGCAGCTTAGCCCCAGGGCCCACAGATACGCAGTATTTT

CDR3 length: 15
V gene: TRBV5-1
clone size: -
D gene: -
J gene: TRBJ2-3
CDR3 protein: CASREYGQAPDTQYF
CDR3 DNA: TGCGCCAGCCGCGAGTATGGGCAGGCGCCAGATACGCAGTATTTT

CDR3 length: 14
V gene: TRBV11-3
clone size: -
D gene: -
J gene: TRBJ2-4
CDR3 protein: CAIPRDFAKNIQYF
CDR3 DNA: TGTGCCATCCCGAGGGACTTCGCCAAAAACATTCAGTACTTC

CDR3 length: 14
V gene: TRBV29-1
clone size: -
D gene: TRBD1
J gene: TRBJ1-4
CDR3 protein: CSAPGTGPNEKLFF
CDR3 DNA: TGCAGCGCCCCCGGGACAGGGCCTAATGAAAAACTGTTTTTT

CDR3 length: 15
V gene: TRBV5-6
clone size: -
D gene: TRBD1
J gene: TRBJ1-5
CDR3 protein: CASSTMGQPNQPQHF
CDR3 DNA: TGTGCCAGCAGCACAATGGGACAGCCAAATCAGCCCCAGCATTTT

CDR3 length: 18
V gene: TRBV29-1
clone size: -
D gene: -
J gene: TRBJ2-3
CDR3 protein: CSVEGFPTGGTSTDTQYF
CDR3 DNA: TGCAGCGTTGAAGGGTTTCCGACTGGCGGGACTAGCACAGATACGCAGTATTTT